This TCR beta chain was recorded in a study of T cells expressing NK-cell markers. Study-level results: In a handful of donors, dominant clonotypes made up about 25-60.1% of CD3+CD56-NKG2C+ cells.

It was by 5'RACE template switching with UMIs that TCR beta cDNA was made. From its re-call of the 5' RACE reads, TCRdb lists each CDR3 protein once, without DNA. The sample table sets out hundreds of thousands of distinct CDR3 sequences. Germline CDR1 and CDR2: SNHLY and FYNNEI. The CDR3 runs to 13 residues. For this clonotype: Its antigen is undetermined.

Sequenced sample: blood T cells: a sorted CD56 or NKG2C T cell subset, CD4+ or CD8+ T cells, or bulk PBMC T cells (not recorded which). The receptor was isolated from a man between 18 and 29 years old in good health. The chain is built from TRBV2 and TRBJ1-1. This CDR3 reads CASQAIRNTEAFF.